The rows below give T cell receptor beta chains drawn from one sample of a study of T cell responses to AZD1222 COVID-19 vaccine. Sequencing used immunoSEQ multiplex PCR; TCRdb keeps in-frame clones, though not all of them. Counted here are about 140,000 clones, roughly 84% occurring once; the ten biggest clones make up 4.1%. The sequencing used peripheral blood, collected on day 0 of AZD1222 vaccination. The receptors here all came from an adult in good health. CDR3s include the opening cysteine and the closing phenylalanine or tryptophan. The D gene is left open where the match is weak. Clone sizes are given selectively: once, few, many, or a class where the clone is expanded.

.	TRBV12-3/TRBV12-4	.	TRBJ2-3	TGTGCCAGCAGTTTCCTCATAGATACGCAGTATTTT	CASSFLIDTQYF
.	TRBV19	.	TRBJ2-6	TGTGCCAGTAGCGACAGGTCCGGGGCCAACGTCCTGACTTTC	CASSDRSGANVLTF
.	TRBV7-8	.	TRBJ1-5	TGTGCCAGCAGCTCCGGACAGTTTAATCAGCCCCAGCATTTT	CASSSGQFNQPQHF
.	TRBV4-1	.	TRBJ2-1	TGCGCCAGCAGGTTGGGACTTGGGGGCTCCTACAATGAGCAGTTCTTC	CASRLGLGGSYNEQFF
.	TRBV6-6	few	TRBJ2-7	TGTGCCAGCAGTTACTCGAAAGGGTCCCACGAGCAGTACTTC	CASSYSKGSHEQYF
TRBD1	TRBV27	.	TRBJ1-1	TGTGCCAGCAGTCCGCAACAGGGGGACACTGAAGCTTTCTTT	CASSPQQGDTEAFF
TRBD1	TRBV10-3	few	TRBJ1-1	TGTGCCATCAGTTTCTCGGGACAGGGGGCAATCTTGAACACTGAAGCTTTCTTT	CAISFSGQGAILNTEAFF
.	TRBV6-2/TRBV6-3	.	TRBJ1-2	TGTGCCAGCAGTCCGGGCCTCTATGGCTACACCTTC	CASSPGLYGYTF
.	TRBV5-5	once	TRBJ1-1	TGTGCCAGCAGCTTGGCCGTTGGGGGGACTGAAGCTTTCTTT	CASSLAVGGTEAFF
.	TRBV7-9	.	TRBJ2-3	TGTGCCAGCAGCCCCTGGGACGGAGTCCTCACAGATACGCAGTATTTT	CASSPWDGVLTDTQYF
.	TRBV30	.	TRBJ2-2	TGTGCCTGGACCAGGATGAACACCGGGGAGCTGTTTTTT	CAWTRMNTGELFF
.	TRBV3-1/TRBV3-2	.	TRBJ2-2	TGTGCCAGCAGCCAGGGGGGTAGGACCGGGGAGCTGTTTTTT	CASSQGGRTGELFF
TRBD1	TRBV5-1	.	TRBJ1-6	TGCGCCAGCAGCCCCGGGACAGCCAATAATTCACCCCTCCACTTT	CASSPGTANNSPLHF
TRBD1	TRBV6-5	.	TRBJ1-2	TGTGCCAGCAGACCCGCAGGGGGGGGCCGTCGGGGCTACACCTTC	CASRPAGGGRRGYTF
TRBD1	TRBV3-1/TRBV3-2	.	TRBJ1-5	TGTGCCAGCAGCCAAGGGACAGGGGGCAATCAGCCCCAGCATTTT	CASSQGTGGNQPQHF
.	TRBV18	.	TRBJ1-2	TGTGCCAGCTCACCAGAGGCAGCCCACTATGGCTACACCTTC	CASSPEAAHYGYTF
TRBD2	TRBV6-6	.	TRBJ2-1	TGTGCCAGCAGTAGACTAGCGGGGGAATGGGATGAGCAGTTCTTC	CASSRLAGEWDEQFF
.	TRBV13	.	TRBJ1-3	TGTGCCAGCAGAAGGGTTTCAGGAAACACCATATATTTT	CASRRVSGNTIYF
.	TRBV25-1	once	TRBJ1-2	TGTGCCAGCAGTGAGCGGGCTAACTATGGCTACACCTTC	CASSERANYGYTF
TRBD1	TRBV3-1/TRBV3-2	once	TRBJ1-2	TGTGCCAGCAGCCAGGGGAATACAGGGGAGGGCTACACCTTC	CASSQGNTGEGYTF